One T cell receptor (beta chain) is described in this entry. The antigen is undetermined. This sample is drawn from a study of T cell responses to AZD1222 COVID-19 vaccine. Study findings and constraints: No day 14 peak samples; only post-peak repertoires were characterized. Spike-specific TCR breadth and depth went up after people got two AZD1222 doses.

Data came from immunoSEQ multiplex PCR; TCRdb stores just in-frame clones and leaves some out. The table has 150,000 to 200,000 clones, approximately 92% seen once. This CDR3 has 14 amino acids. Trimming took off 0 bases at V and 8 bases at J, with 13 bases between the two ends. Germline-derived CDR1 and CDR2 are SGHTA and FQGNSA. V and J are TRBV7-2 and TRBJ1-2; perhaps TRBD1 as D (5 bases). The sequencing used peripheral blood, collected 28 days after the second dose of the MenACWY control vaccine. The receptor's source is an adult who received the MenACWY meningococcal vaccine as a control. CDR3 residues: CASSLAQGEGGYTF. In DNA, the CDR3 is TGTGCCAGCAGCTTAGCCCAGGGAGAGGGAGGCTACACCTTC.